A selection of T cell receptor beta chains follows, all from one sample in a study of identical twins' blood T cells. From the 5' RACE reads, TCRdb called clonotypes with MiXCR, one entry per CDR3 protein. The sample holds 350,000 to 400,000 distinct CDR3 sequences; roughly 27% are singletons and the top ten take 6% to 7%. Sequencing was performed on PBMCs. Receptors were obtained from a woman aged 18-49 years in good health. The CDR3 runs from the conserved cysteine through the conserved F or W. A D gene is named only where the DNA matches it firmly. Clone size appears in some rows only: once, few, many, or a class for an expanded clone.

d_gene	abundance	j_gene	v_gene	CDR3nt	CDR3aa
TRBD2	NA	TRBJ2-1	TRBV3-1	TGTGCCAGCAGCCCTGTTATAATAGCGGGAGGCAGCAATGAGCAGTTCTTC	CASSPVIIAGGSNEQFF
TRBD2	few	TRBJ2-1	TRBV19	TGTGCCAGTAGTATACTAGCGGGAGGTCTCGAGCAGTTCTTC	CASSILAGGLEQFF
TRBD1	NA	TRBJ2-2	TRBV2	TGTGCCAGCAGTACAGGGGCGACAACCGGGGAGCTGTTTTTT	CASSTGATTGELFF
NA	NA	TRBJ2-3	TRBV10-3	TGTGCCATCAATCCCGGGGGCCGGGGAGATACGCAGTATTTT	CAINPGGRGDTQYF
NA	NA	TRBJ2-1	TRBV9	TGTGCCAGCAGCGTAGACTCCGCGGCCGAGGCTAGGTATGAGCAGTTCTTC	CASSVDSAAEARYEQFF
TRBD2	few	TRBJ2-1	TRBV19	TGTGCCAGTAGTAGGCTAGCGGGTTTTCGAAGGTCCTACAATGAGCAGTTCTTC	CASSRLAGFRRSYNEQFF
TRBD1	few	TRBJ1-1	TRBV20-1	TGCAGTGCCACAGACAGGGGCGTATATACTGAAGCTTTCTTT	CSATDRGVYTEAFF
NA	NA	TRBJ1-6	TRBV9	TGTGCCAGCAGCATAGTCTGGGATTCACCCCTCCACTTT	CASSIVWDSPLHF
NA	few	TRBJ2-3	TRBV4-1	TGCGCCAGTAAAAAGTTTGGCGGGGGCACAGATACGCAGTATTTT	CASKKFGGGTDTQYF
NA	NA	TRBJ1-5	TRBV6-5	TGTGCCAGCAGTTACTCCCGGTGGGGAAATCAGCCCCAGCATTTT	CASSYSRWGNQPQHF
TRBD1	NA	TRBJ2-7	TRBV20-1	TGCAGTTTGACAGGGAGTCACGAGCAGTACTTC	CSLTGSHEQYF
NA	few	TRBJ2-3	TRBV9	TGTGCCAGCAGCCTCCCCAGGGGCGTAACCAACACAGATACGCAGTATTTT	CASSLPRGVTNTDTQYF
NA	many	TRBJ2-1	TRBV6-6	TGTGCCACCAGACTTTCGGGCGCGGCCTCCTACAATGAGCAGTTCTTC	CATRLSGAASYNEQFF
TRBD1	many	TRBJ1-2	TRBV6-6	TGTGCCACTCGCGGACCGGGACAGGGGAATAGGTACACCTTC	CATRGPGQGNRYTF
TRBD2	NA	TRBJ2-1	TRBV20-1	TGCAGTGCTGAGGGAACTAGCGAGGCCTACAATGAGCAGTTCTTC	CSAEGTSEAYNEQFF
NA	NA	TRBJ1-3	TRBV6-1	TGTGCCAGCTCCTCGGACACTGCCTACTCTGGAACCACCATATATTTT	CASSSDTAYSGTTIYF
NA	NA	TRBJ2-2	TRBV11-2	TGTGCCAGCAGCTTGGTAGGCGGGGCGGACACCGGGGAGCTGTTTTTT	CASSLVGGADTGELFF
NA	NA	TRBJ1-1	TRBV7-9	TGTGCCAGCAGCTCGATCTTCTTGAACACTGAAGCTTTCTTT	CASSSIFLNTEAFF
NA	NA	TRBJ1-5	TRBV20-1	TGCAGTGCTAGAGATTGGACAACCGCGAATCAGCCCCAGCATTTT	CSARDWTTANQPQHF
NA	many	TRBJ2-3	TRBV29-1	TGCAGCGTTGGGGAGAACCTGAGGGCAGATACGCAGTATTTT	CSVGENLRADTQYF
TRBD1	many	TRBJ1-1	TRBV10-3	TGTGCCATCAGGGAGGACAGGGTCGGGAGAGCTTTCTTT	CAIREDRVGRAFF
TRBD1	NA	TRBJ1-2	TRBV30	TGTGCCTGGGGACAGGCGAGCGGCTACACCTTC	CAWGQASGYTF
NA	many	TRBJ1-1	TRBV20-1	TGCAGTGCTAGAGAGGCAGGGAGGGTGAACACTGAAGCTTTCTTT	CSAREAGRVNTEAFF
NA	NA	TRBJ1-1	TRBV20-1	TGCAGTGCCAGATCGGTCGGGGGATCCGAAGCTTTCTTT	CSARSVGGSEAFF
TRBD1	few	TRBJ2-5	TRBV29-1	TGCAGCGTTGAAGATCCCTTTACCTCAACAGGGGGAGGTGAGGAGACCCAGTACTTC	CSVEDPFTSTGGGEETQYF
NA	NA	TRBJ1-2	TRBV29-1	TGCAGCGTTGAGGGGAAAGAAGGACCCTTAGGGTATGGCTACACCTTC	CSVEGKEGPLGYGYTF
NA	NA	TRBJ1-1	TRBV18	TGTGCCAGCTCACCACGGGACATCCGTGGGGGCACTGAAGCTTTCTTT	CASSPRDIRGGTEAFF
NA	NA	TRBJ2-3	TRBV4-3	TGCGCCAGCAGCCAGGCACCGGGGGCCTCAGATACGCAGTATTTT	CASSQAPGASDTQYF
NA	NA	TRBJ2-7	TRBV5-1	TGCGCCATCAGCTTGGCTCGGTTCTCCAGCGAGCAGTACTTC	CAISLARFSSEQYF
NA	few	TRBJ2-2	TRBV9	TGTGCCAGCAGCCCCTCTTCTACCGGGGAGCTGTTTTTT	CASSPSSTGELFF
NA	NA	TRBJ1-1	TRBV12-5	TGTGCTAGTGGTTTGCCCTCCGGAGGGGAGGACACTGAAGCTTTCTTT	CASGLPSGGEDTEAFF
TRBD1	NA	TRBJ2-5	TRBV20-1	TGCAGTGCTAACCGGGACAGGGGAATTATGGAGACCCAGTACTTC	CSANRDRGIMETQYF
TRBD1	NA	TRBJ1-5	TRBV2	TGTGCCAGCAGTGAAATAAGGACAGGGGCCCAGCATTTT	CASSEIRTGAQHF
TRBD1	NA	TRBJ1-3	TRBV20-1	TGCAGTGCTATCCAGGGGGCGCAGGATGGAAACACCATATATTTT	CSAIQGAQDGNTIYF
NA	NA	TRBJ1-3	TRBV9	TGTGCCAGCAGCGTAGCGGACACCATATATTTT	CASSVADTIYF
NA	NA	TRBJ1-5	TRBV4-3	TGCGCCAGCATCCAGGCGGCACACCTCAATCAGCCCCAGCATTTT	CASIQAAHLNQPQHF
NA	many	TRBJ1-1	TRBV29-1	TGCAGCGTTCCGAGGCGGGGGACTGAAGCTTTCTTT	CSVPRRGTEAFF
NA	few	TRBJ1-1	TRBV29-1	TGCAGCGTTGAATTGGGCGCTGAAGCTTTCTTT	CSVELGAEAFF